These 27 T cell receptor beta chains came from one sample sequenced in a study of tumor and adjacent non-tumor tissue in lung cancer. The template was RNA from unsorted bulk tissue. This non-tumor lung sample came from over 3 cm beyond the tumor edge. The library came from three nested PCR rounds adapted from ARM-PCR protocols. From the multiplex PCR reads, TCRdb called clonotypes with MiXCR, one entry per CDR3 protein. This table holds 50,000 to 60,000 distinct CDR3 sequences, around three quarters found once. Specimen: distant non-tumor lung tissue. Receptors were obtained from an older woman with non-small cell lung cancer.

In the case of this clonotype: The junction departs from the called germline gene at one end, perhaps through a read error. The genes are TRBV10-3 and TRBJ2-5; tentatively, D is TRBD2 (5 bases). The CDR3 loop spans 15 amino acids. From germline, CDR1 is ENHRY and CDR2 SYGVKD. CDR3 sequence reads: CTISEGYGNQETQYF. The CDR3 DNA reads TGTACCATCAGTGAGGGATACGGGAATCAAGAGACCCAGTACTTC.

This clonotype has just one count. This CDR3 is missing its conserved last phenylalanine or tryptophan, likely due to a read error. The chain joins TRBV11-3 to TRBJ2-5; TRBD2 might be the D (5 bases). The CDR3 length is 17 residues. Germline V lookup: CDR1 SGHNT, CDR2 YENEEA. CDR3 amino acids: CASSLGGFGRFQGTQYS. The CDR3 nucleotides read TGTGCCAGCAGCTTAGGAGGGTTCGGACGGTTCCAAGGGACCCAGTACTCA.

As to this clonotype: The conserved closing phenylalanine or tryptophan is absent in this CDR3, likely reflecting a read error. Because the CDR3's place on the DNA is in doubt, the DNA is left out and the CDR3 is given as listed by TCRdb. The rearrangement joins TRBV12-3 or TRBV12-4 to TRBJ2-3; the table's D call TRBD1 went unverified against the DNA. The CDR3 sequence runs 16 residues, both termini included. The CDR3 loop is CAGSTTGTGATDTQCY.

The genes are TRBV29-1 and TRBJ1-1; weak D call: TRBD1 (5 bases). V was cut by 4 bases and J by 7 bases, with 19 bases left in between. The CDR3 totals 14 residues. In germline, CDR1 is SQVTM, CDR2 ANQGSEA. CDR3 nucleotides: TGCAGCGTTGCCTTGTTACAGGTGGCCAGTGAAGCTTTCTTT. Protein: CSVALLQVASEAFF.

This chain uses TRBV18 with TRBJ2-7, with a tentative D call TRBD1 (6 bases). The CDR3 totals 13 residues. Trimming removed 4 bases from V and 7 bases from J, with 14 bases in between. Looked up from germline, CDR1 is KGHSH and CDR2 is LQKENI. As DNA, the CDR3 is TGTGCCAGCTCACGTGGACAGTCTGGGGAGCAGTACTTC. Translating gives CASSRGQSGEQYF. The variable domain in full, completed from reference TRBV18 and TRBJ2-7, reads NAGVMQNPRHLVRRRGQEARLRCSPMKGHSHVYWYRQLPEEGLKFMVYLQKENIIDESGMPKERFSAEFPKEGPSILRIQQVVRGDSAAYFCASSRGQSGEQYFGPGTRLTVT.

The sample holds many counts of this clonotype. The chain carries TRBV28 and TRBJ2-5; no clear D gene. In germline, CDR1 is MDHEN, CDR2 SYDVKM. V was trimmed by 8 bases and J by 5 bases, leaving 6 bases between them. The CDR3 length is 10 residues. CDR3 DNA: TGTGCCAGCGGCAGGGAGACCCAGTACTTC. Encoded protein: CASGRETQYF.

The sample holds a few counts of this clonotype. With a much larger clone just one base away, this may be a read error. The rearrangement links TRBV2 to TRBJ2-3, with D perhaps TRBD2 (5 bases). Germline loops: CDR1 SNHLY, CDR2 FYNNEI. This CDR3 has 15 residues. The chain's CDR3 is CTSSEEGYSTDTQYF. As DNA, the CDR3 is TGTACCAGCAGTGAAGAGGGCTATAGCACAGATACGCAGTATTTT.

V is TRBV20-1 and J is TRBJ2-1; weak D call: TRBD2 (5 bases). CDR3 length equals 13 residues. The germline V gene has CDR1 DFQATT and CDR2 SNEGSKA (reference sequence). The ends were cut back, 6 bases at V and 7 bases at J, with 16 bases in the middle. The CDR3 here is CSAGISERNEQFF. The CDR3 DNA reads TGCAGTGCGGGGATTAGCGAGAGGAATGAGCAGTTCTTC.

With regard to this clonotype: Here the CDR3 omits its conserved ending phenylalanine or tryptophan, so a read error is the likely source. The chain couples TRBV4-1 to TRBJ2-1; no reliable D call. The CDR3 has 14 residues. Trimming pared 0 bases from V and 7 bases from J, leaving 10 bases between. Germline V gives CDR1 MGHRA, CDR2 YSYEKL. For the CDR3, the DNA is TGCGCCAGCAGCCAAGAGGCAACTGTGAATGAGCAGTTCGTC. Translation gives CASSQEATVNEQFV.

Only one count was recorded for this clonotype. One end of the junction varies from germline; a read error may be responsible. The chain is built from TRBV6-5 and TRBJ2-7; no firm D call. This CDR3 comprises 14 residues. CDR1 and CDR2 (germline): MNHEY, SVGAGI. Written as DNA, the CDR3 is TGTGCCAACAATCGCCGGGCTTCACTTTACGAGCAATACTTC. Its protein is CANNRRASLYEQYF.

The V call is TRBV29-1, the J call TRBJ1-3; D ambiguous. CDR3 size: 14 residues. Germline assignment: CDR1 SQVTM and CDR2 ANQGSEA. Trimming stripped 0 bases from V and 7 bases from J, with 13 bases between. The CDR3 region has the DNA TGCAGCGTTGAAGAGGGTTACAATGCTAACACCATATATTTT. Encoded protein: CSVEEGYNANTIYF.

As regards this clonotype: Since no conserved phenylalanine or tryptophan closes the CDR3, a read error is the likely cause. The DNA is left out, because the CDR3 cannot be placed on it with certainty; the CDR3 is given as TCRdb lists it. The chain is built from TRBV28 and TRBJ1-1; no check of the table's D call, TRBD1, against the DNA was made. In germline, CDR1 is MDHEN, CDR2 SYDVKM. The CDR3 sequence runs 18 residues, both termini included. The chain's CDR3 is CASSFGAPYPILNTEGFL.

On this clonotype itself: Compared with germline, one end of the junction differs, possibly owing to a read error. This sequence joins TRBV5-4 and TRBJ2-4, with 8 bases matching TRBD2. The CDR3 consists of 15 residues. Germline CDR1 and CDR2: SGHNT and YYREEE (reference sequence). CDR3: CASSGFGLANNIQYF. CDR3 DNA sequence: TGTGCCAGTAGCGGATTTGGACTAGCCAACAACATTCAGTACTTC. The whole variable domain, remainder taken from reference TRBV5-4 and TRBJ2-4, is ETGVTQSPTHLIKTRGQQVTLRCSSQSGHNTVSWYQQALGQGPQFIFQYYREEENGRGNFPPRFSGLQFPNYSSELNVNALELDDSALYLCASSGFGLANNIQYFGAGTRLSVL.

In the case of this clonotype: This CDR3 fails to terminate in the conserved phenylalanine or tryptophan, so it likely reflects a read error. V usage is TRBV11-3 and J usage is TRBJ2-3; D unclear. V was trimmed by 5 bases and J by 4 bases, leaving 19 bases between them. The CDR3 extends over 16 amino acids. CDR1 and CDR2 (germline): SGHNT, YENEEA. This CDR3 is CASSLYKDQRADTQYL. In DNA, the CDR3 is TGTGCCAGCAGCCTCTACAAAGACCAACGCGCAGATACGCAGTATCTT.

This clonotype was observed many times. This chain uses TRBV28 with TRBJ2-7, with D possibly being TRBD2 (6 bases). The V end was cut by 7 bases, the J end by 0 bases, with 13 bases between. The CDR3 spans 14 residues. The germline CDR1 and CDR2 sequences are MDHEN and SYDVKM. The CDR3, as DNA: TGTGCCAGCACCTTGGGGGGAAGCTCCTACGAGCAGTACTTC. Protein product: CASTLGGSSYEQYF. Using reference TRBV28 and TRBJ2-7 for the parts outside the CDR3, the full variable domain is DVKVTQSSRYLVKRTGEKVFLECVQDMDHENMFWYRQDPGLGLRLIYFSYDVKMKEKGDIPEGYSVSREKKERFSLILESASTNQTSMYLCASTLGGSSYEQYFGPGTRLTVT.

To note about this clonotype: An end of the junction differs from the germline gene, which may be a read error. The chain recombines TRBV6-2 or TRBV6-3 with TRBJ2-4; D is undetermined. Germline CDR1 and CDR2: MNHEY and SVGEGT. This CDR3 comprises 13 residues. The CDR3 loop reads CASSYGAQNIQYF. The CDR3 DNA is TGTGCCAGTAGTTACGGTGCCCAAAACATTCAGTACTTC.

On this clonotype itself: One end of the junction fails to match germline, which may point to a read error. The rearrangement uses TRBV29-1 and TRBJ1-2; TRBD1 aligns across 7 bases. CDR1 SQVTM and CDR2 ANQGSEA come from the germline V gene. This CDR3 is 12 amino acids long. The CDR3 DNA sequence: TGCAGCGTTGAGGGACAGACTGATAGTTACATCTTC. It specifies CSVEGQTDSYIF.

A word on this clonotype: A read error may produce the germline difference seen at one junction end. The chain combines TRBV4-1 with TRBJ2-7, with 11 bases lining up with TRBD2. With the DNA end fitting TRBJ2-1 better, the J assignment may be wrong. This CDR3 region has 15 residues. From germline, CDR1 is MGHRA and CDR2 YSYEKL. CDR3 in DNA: TGCGCCTGCAGCCAAACTAGCGGGAGACAATACGAGCAGTTCTTC. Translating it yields CACSQTSGRQYEQFF.

CDR3 sequence: CSARDLETGDLLSYTF. The CDR3 coding sequence is TGCAGTGCTAGAGATCTTGAGACAGGGGACCTTTTGAGCTACACCTTC. The genes are TRBV20-1 and TRBJ1-2, with 8 bases aligning to TRBD1. Per the germline V gene, CDR1 is DFQATT and CDR2 is SNEGSKA (reference sequence). The CDR3 extends over 16 amino acids. Trimming took 0 bases from V and 9 from J; bases not matched to a gene: 15.

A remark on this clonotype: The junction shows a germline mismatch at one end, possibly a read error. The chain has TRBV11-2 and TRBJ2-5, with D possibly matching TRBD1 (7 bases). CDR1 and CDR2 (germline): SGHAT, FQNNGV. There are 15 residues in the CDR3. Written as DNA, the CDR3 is TGTGCCAGCAGGGAGGGGGCGCGGGGTACGGGGACCCGGTACTTC. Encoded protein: CASREGARGTGTRYF.

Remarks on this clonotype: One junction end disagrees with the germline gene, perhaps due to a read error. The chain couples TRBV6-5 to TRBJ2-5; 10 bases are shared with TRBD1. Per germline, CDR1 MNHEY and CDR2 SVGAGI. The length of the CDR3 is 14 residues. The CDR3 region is CVSSWTGGQKTQYF. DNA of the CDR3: TGTGTCAGCAGCTGGACAGGGGGTCAAAAGACCCAGTACTTC.

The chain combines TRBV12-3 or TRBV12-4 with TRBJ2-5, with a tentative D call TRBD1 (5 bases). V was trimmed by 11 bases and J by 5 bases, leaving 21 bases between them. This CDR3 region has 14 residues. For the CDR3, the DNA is TGTGCCGTCAGTTTAGGGCAGGGTATGGAGACCCAGTACTTC. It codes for CAVSLGQGMETQYF.

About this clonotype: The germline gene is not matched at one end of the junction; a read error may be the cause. CDR3 nucleotide sequence: TGCAGCGTCCGGACAGGGAGTCTATTAACTGAAGCTTTTTTT. Residues: CSVRTGSLLTEAFF. The rearrangement joins TRBV29-1 to TRBJ1-1; TRBD1 matches at 8 bases. This CDR3 has 14 amino acids. Germline V gene sequence: CDR1 SQVTM, CDR2 ANQGSEA.

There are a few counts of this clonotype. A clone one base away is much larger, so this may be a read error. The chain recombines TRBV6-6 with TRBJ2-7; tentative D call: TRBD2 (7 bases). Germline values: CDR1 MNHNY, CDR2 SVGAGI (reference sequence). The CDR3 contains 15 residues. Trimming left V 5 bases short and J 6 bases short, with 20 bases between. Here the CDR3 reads CASSGGGDRAFEQYF. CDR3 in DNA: TGTGCCAGCAGTGGGGGGGGCGATCGGGCTTTCGAGCAGTACTTC.

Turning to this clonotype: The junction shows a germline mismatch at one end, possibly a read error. The CDR3 DNA follows: TGCGCCAGCAGCCAAGAGCGGGGAGGCACCGGGAAGCTATTTTTT. It translates to CASSQERGGTGKLFF. The chain joins TRBV4-3 to TRBJ2-2; maybe TRBD2 (6 bases). The CDR3 consists of 15 residues. Germline V lookup: CDR1 LGHNA, CDR2 YSLEER.

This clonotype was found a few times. The CDR3 DNA reads as TGCAGCATGCTCCACGAGCAGTACTTC. Its protein product is CSMLHEQYF. The rearrangement links TRBV29-1 to TRBJ2-7, with D unresolved. From germline, CDR1 is SQVTM and CDR2 ANQGSEA. The CDR3 length is 9 residues. V lost 8 bases, J lost 5 bases, and 7 bases lay in between.

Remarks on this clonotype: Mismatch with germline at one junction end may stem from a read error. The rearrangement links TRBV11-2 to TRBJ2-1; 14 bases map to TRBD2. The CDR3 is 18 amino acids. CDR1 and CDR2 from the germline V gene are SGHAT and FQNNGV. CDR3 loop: CASSLGLGLAGANNGQFF. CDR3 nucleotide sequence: TGTGCCAGCAGCTTAGGATTGGGACTAGCGGGGGCTAATAATGGGCAGTTCTTC.